This T cell receptor beta chain was sequenced during a study of T cell repertoires in cytomegalovirus infection. About this clonotype itself: The antigen is not known.

The CDR3 runs to 15 residues. Germline loops: CDR1 DFQATT, CDR2 SNEGSKA (reference sequence). V lost 0 bases, J lost 4 bases, and 13 bases lay in between. TCRdb passed the reads through MiXCR, listing each CDR3 protein once. There are under 850,000 distinct CDR3 sequences in the sample; roughly 33% occur only once, and around a sixth lies in the top ten. The chain links TRBV20-1 to TRBJ2-1; perhaps TRBD1 as D (6 bases). Here the sequenced sample was cultured PBMCs, taken from culture after CMV antigen stimulation. The origin of this receptor is a human donor in good health (CMV status not recorded). Some clones in this sample may be carry-over from other donors' samples. The CDR3 loop reads CSAREGTTNYNEQFF. The CDR3 nucleotides are TGCAGTGCTAGAGAAGGGACAACTAATTACAATGAGCAGTTCTTC.